This entry lists 29 T cell receptor beta chains sequenced from one sample in a study of technical replicates of blood from a few donors (dated 2017 in TCRdb). The method was the immunoSEQ multiplex PCR assay. Sourced from immuneACCESS, this table was stored by TCRdb with only in-frame sequences that have V and J called. A share of the clones is absent; for the studies checked, an unresolved V gene accounts for under half, and the remainder has no known explanation. This sample is represented by roughly 68,000 clones; roughly 93% of them were singletons. The ten largest clones add up to roughly 0.39% of the sample. The sequenced sample consisted of T cells isolated from PBMCs. The receptors shown here come from a human donor in good health.

The chain employs TRBV7-9 and TRBJ1-3; the D gene is possibly TRBD1 (6 bases). There are 17 residues in the CDR3. The germline V gene has CDR1 SEHNR and CDR2 FQNEAQ (reference sequence). V lost 4 bases and J 0 bases, leaving 16 bases between the germline ends. This CDR3 is CASSSLSGVRSGNTIYF. CDR3 nucleotides: TGTGCCAGCAGCTCCTTATCAGGGGTACGCTCTGGAAACACCATATATTTT. Drawing the rest from reference TRBV7-9 and TRBJ1-3, the complete variable domain is DTGVSQNPRHKITKRGQNVTFRCDPISEHNRLYWYRQTLGQGPEFLTYFQNEAQLEKSRLLSDRFSAERPKGSFSTLEIQRTEQGDSAMYLCASSSLSGVRSGNTIYFGEGSWLTVV.

This chain uses TRBV7-3 with TRBJ2-1, with 8 nucleotides matching TRBD1. The CDR3 is made up of 16 amino acids. Germline V gene sequence: CDR1 SGHTA, CDR2 FQGTGA. V lost 0 bases to trimming and J lost 9 bases; unmatched junction nucleotides: 10. This CDR3 reads CASSLTWDRRGSEQFF. CDR3 DNA: TGTGCCAGCAGCTTAACCTGGGACAGGCGTGGCAGTGAGCAGTTCTTC.

This chain uses TRBV5-1 with TRBJ1-5; D is unclear. The CDR3 is 13 residues long. Germline CDR1 SGHRS, CDR2 YFSETQ. Trimming removed 2 bases from V and 9 bases from J, with 12 bases in between. CDR3 amino acids: CASSFLPLGPQHF. In DNA form, the CDR3 reads TGCGCCAGCAGCTTTCTGCCACTAGGGCCCCAGCATTTT.

Only one count was recorded for this clone. V gene TRBV30 combines with J gene TRBJ1-2; 8 positions agree with TRBD1. V lost 5 bases, J lost 2 bases, and 7 bases stayed unmatched. CDR3 size: 14 residues. Germline V lookup: CDR1 GTSNPN, CDR2 SVGIG (reference sequence). The CDR3 sequence: CAWSRTGLNYGYTF. CDR3 in DNA: TGTGCCTGGTCCCGGACAGGGCTCAACTATGGCTACACCTTC.

V and J are TRBV28 and TRBJ2-7; TRBD1 agrees at 7 bases. The CDR3 totals 16 residues. V trimming: 4 bases; J trimming: 4 bases; junction bases outside the gene matches: 13. Germline CDR1 and CDR2: MDHEN and SYDVKM. CDR3 in DNA: TGTGCCAGCAGTTATCGCCCGGGACAGTTATCGTACGAGCAGTACTTC. The encoded protein is CASSYRPGQLSYEQYF.

This rearrangement joins TRBV10-3 to TRBJ2-3; perhaps TRBD1 as D (7 bases). Trimming left V 7 bases short and J 4 bases short, with 15 bases between. Germline V gene lookup returns CDR1 ENHRY and CDR2 SYGVKD. This CDR3 is built from 14 residues. CDR3 in amino acids: CAINPTRGADTQYF. The CDR3 region has the DNA TGTGCCATCAATCCGACCAGGGGGGCAGATACGCAGTATTTT.

The rearrangement joins TRBV30 to TRBJ1-1, with D unresolved. This CDR3 is 14 amino acids long. Deletions cut 1 base from V and 1 base from J, with 10 bases between. The V gene's germline CDR1 is GTSNPN and CDR2 SVGIG (reference sequence). DNA of the CDR3: TGTGCCTGGAGTGAGGACTGGCGGAACACTGAAGCTTTCTTT. This translates into CAWSEDWRNTEAFF. Supplemented by reference TRBV30 and TRBJ1-1, the full variable domain reads SQTIHQWPATLVQPVGSPLSLECTVEGTSNPNLYWYRQAAGRGLQLLFYSVGIGQISSEVPQNLSASRPQDRQFILSSKKLLLSDSGFYLCAWSEDWRNTEAFFGQGTRLTVV.

The chain couples TRBV5-8 to TRBJ2-6, with D tentatively TRBD1 (6 bases). Trimming took 5 bases from V and 2 from J, leaving 8 bases between them. This CDR3 comprises 14 residues. Looked up from germline, CDR1 is SGHTS and CDR2 is YDEGEE. CDR3 sequence: CASSHRAGANVLTF. The CDR3 coding sequence is TGTGCCAGCAGTCACAGGGCTGGGGCCAACGTCCTGACTTTC.

This clone was seen a single time. The gene calls are TRBV19 and TRBJ2-7; tentative D call: TRBD1 (6 bases). The V gene lost 1 base and the J gene lost 2 bases, with 15 bases spanning the gap. CDR1 and CDR2 from the germline V gene are LNHDA and SQIVND (reference sequence). The CDR3 has 16 residues. The CDR3 nucleotides read TGTGCCAGTAGTATAGCACGGGACATGCGAGCCTACGAGCAGTACTTC. It yields the protein CASSIARDMRAYEQYF.

V gene TRBV9 combines with J gene TRBJ2-7; 10 bases are shared with TRBD2. Germline V gives CDR1 SGDLS, CDR2 YYNGEE. Trimming cost V 3 bases and J 0 bases; bases outside gene matches: 3. This CDR3 comprises 15 residues. DNA of the CDR3: TGTGCCAGCAGCGGAGGGACTAGCGACTCCTACGAGCAGTACTTC. Its translation is CASSGGTSDSYEQYF.

V and J are TRBV11-2 and TRBJ1-1, with D unresolved. Trimming stripped 3 bases from V and 4 bases from J, with 9 bases between. Germline V gene lookup returns CDR1 SGHAT and CDR2 FQNNGV. The CDR3 runs 13 residues. CDR3 nucleotide sequence: TGTGCCAGCAGCTTGGAGGCAGGCACTGAAGCTTTCTTT. As protein: CASSLEAGTEAFF.

The chain uses TRBV12-5 and TRBJ2-1; D not certain. This CDR3 spans 17 amino acids. Trimming stripped 4 bases from V and 4 bases from J, with 20 bases between. From germline, CDR1 is LGHNT and CDR2 FRNRAP. The CDR3 loop reads CASGSRHESSGYNEQFF. CDR3 DNA sequence: TGTGCTAGTGGTTCGAGGCACGAGTCTTCGGGTTACAATGAGCAGTTCTTC.

This clone was seen just once. The CDR3 DNA reads as TGCGCCAGCAGCCAGATAGCCGGGGACAGAGGCTACAATGAGCAGTTCTTC. Encoded protein: CASSQIAGDRGYNEQFF. The chain joins TRBV4-3 to TRBJ2-1; 7 nucleotides line up with TRBD1. Germline V gene data show CDR1 as LGHNA and CDR2 as YSLEER. V lost 3 bases, J lost 3 bases, and 11 bases stayed unmatched. The CDR3 runs 17 residues.

The V and J genes are TRBV28 and TRBJ2-3; the D gene is possibly TRBD2 (5 bases). V lost 5 bases and J 9 bases, leaving 9 bases between the germline ends. The CDR3 is made up of 11 amino acids. The germline CDR1 and CDR2 sequences are MDHEN and SYDVKM. CDR3 bases: TGTGCCAGCAGTGCACTAGACACGCAGTATTTT. This gives the protein CASSALDTQYF.

The chain is built from TRBV4-1 and TRBJ2-6; TRBD1 matches 11 bases. CDR1 and CDR2 from the germline V gene are MGHRA and YSYEKL. J was trimmed by 4 bases and V by 1 base; bases with no gene match: 9. The CDR3 has 19 residues. The DNA for the CDR3 is TGCGCCAGCAGCCAAGTAGTAAGGACAGGGGGCGGCGGGGCCAACGTCCTGACTTTC. This codes for CASSQVVRTGGGGANVLTF.

The chain has TRBV18 and TRBJ2-7, with unresolved D. Trimming stripped 1 base from V and 7 bases from J, with 14 bases between. There are 14 residues in the CDR3. The V gene's germline CDR1 is KGHSH and CDR2 LQKENI. The CDR3 is CASSPLEVQHEQYF. CDR3 nucleotide sequence: TGTGCCAGCTCACCACTTGAGGTTCAGCATGAGCAGTACTTC.

The CDR3 nucleotides read TGTGCCAGCAGTGAAGCAGGGGACAGACTGAGCGAGCAGTACTTC. The encoded protein is CASSEAGDRLSEQYF. This sequence joins TRBV6-1 and TRBJ2-7, with 7 bases matching TRBD1. The V gene's germline CDR1 is MNHNS and CDR2 SASEGT. The junction had 8 bases not matched to a gene; V was cut back by 0 bases and J by 6 bases. The CDR3 is 15 amino acids.

The chain employs TRBV5-1 and TRBJ2-5; 9 bases fit TRBD2. In germline, CDR1 is SGHRS, CDR2 YFSETQ. V trimming: 4 bases; J trimming: 1 base; junction bases outside the gene matches: 5. CDR3 length: 15 amino acids. CDR3 loop: CASSQGSGSQETQYF. The CDR3 DNA reads as TGCGCCAGCAGCCAAGGTAGCGGGAGCCAAGAGACCCAGTACTTC.

The chain couples TRBV14 to TRBJ2-1, with D perhaps matching TRBD2 (5 bases). Between the trimmed V and J ends, which lost 8 bases and 0 bases, there was a span of 11 bases. This CDR3 comprises 14 residues. The germline gives CDR1 SGHDN, CDR2 FVKESK. CDR3 sequence reads: CASSLGGSYNEQFF. DNA for the CDR3: TGTGCCAGCTCCTTAGGAGGCTCCTACAATGAGCAGTTCTTC. The full variable domain, completed using reference TRBV14 and TRBJ2-1, is EAGVTQFPSHSVIEKGQTVTLRCDPISGHDNLYWYRRVMGKEIKFLLHFVKESKQDESGMPNNRFLAERTGGTYSTLKVQPAELEDSGVYFCASSLGGSYNEQFFGPGTRLTVL.

The rearrangement joins TRBV9 to TRBJ1-1, with 7 positions matching TRBD1. The V gene's germline CDR1 is SGDLS and CDR2 YYNGEE. CDR3 length: 15 residues. V was pared by 2 bases and J by 5 bases, with 9 bases of the junction left unmatched. The CDR3 bases are TGTGCCAGCAGCGTTCAGGGGGTAGCTTGGACTGAAGCTTTCTTT. Translating it yields CASSVQGVAWTEAFF.

The CDR3 DNA is TGCGCCAGCAGCCAGGCGGTTCTCACAGATACGCAGTATTTT. Translated, it gives CASSQAVLTDTQYF. The chain has TRBV4-1 and TRBJ2-3, with D uncertain. Looked up from germline, CDR1 is MGHRA and CDR2 is YSYEKL. V lost 3 bases to trimming and J lost 2 bases, with 9 bases between them. CDR3 length: 14 residues.

The V and J genes are TRBV7-2 and TRBJ2-1, with 12 bases identical to TRBD2. The J segment lost 0 bases and the V segment lost 2 bases, leaving 5 bases of the junction unmatched. CDR3 length: 18 amino acids. Looked up from germline, CDR1 is SGHTA and CDR2 is FQGNSA. The CDR3, as DNA: TGTGCCAGCAGCTTAAGACTAGCGGGGGTATTCTCCTACAATGAGCAGTTCTTC. It codes for CASSLRLAGVFSYNEQFF.

The count of this clone is one. The chain uses TRBV5-5 and TRBJ2-2; TRBD1 matches at 8 bases. The germline V gene encodes CDR1 SGHKS and CDR2 YYEKEE (reference sequence). The CDR3 is made up of 15 amino acids. With 0 bases clipped from V and 6 bases from J, the junction kept 4 bases outside the gene matches. This CDR3 reads CASSLGDRLAGELFF. CDR3 DNA sequence: TGTGCCAGCAGCTTGGGGGACAGGCTAGCCGGGGAGCTGTTTTTT.

This rearrangement joins TRBV11-2 to TRBJ2-7; 8 nucleotides match TRBD1. The CDR3 is 14 amino acids. The junction had 2 bases not matched to a gene; V was cut back by 1 base and J by 3 bases. The V gene's germline CDR1 is SGHAT and CDR2 FQNNGV. The CDR3 region is CASSLGTGGYEQYF. In nucleotides, the CDR3 is TGTGCCAGCAGCTTAGGTACAGGGGGCTACGAGCAGTACTTC.

The V and J genes are TRBV29-1 and TRBJ1-2; 10 bases are a match to TRBD1. The junction had 10 bases not matched to a gene; V was cut back by 3 bases and J by 6 bases. CDR1 and CDR2 from the germline V gene are SQVTM and ANQGSEA. The CDR3 consists of 15 residues. CDR3 bases: TGCAGCGTTGATACCGGGACAGGGGTTATGAATGGCTACACCTTC. Amino acids: CSVDTGTGVMNGYTF.

The chain combines TRBV9 with TRBJ2-4; D is undetermined. V lost 2 bases, J lost 6 bases, and 9 bases lay in between. Germline V gene sequence: CDR1 SGDLS, CDR2 YYNGEE. There are 13 residues in the CDR3. The CDR3 bases are TGTGCCAGCAGCGTTTCTGTAGCAAACATTCAGTACTTC. Encoded protein: CASSVSVANIQYF.

V and J are TRBV27 and TRBJ2-7; TRBD1 agrees at 8 bases. The trim removed 5 bases at V and 2 bases at J, leaving 8 bases unmatched. Per germline, CDR1 MNHEY and CDR2 SMNVEV (reference sequence). This CDR3 has 15 residues. The DNA of the CDR3 is TGTGCCAGCAGTACCGAGACAGGGGTAACCTACGAGCAGTACTTC. Encoded protein: CASSTETGVTYEQYF.

The CDR3 DNA follows: TGTGCCAGCTCACCAATAGCGGGAGAACTTGAGCAGTTCTTC. Translating it yields CASSPIAGELEQFF. The chain is built from TRBV18 and TRBJ2-1; 9 nucleotides match TRBD2. Germline CDR1 is KGHSH and CDR2 is LQKENI. The CDR3 is 14 amino acids. V gave up 2 bases and J gave up 9 bases; unmatched junction bases: 5.

The V gene is TRBV16, the J gene TRBJ1-1; a weak D match, TRBD1 (6 bases). This CDR3 contains 16 residues. Germline values: CDR1 KGHSY, CDR2 FQNENV. Trimming cost V 0 bases and J 1 base, with 12 bases left between them. CDR3 amino acids: CASSQSTGIANTEAFF. In DNA, the CDR3 is TGTGCCAGCAGCCAATCAACAGGGATCGCGAACACTGAAGCTTTCTTT.